One sample yielded the 13 T cell receptor beta chains listed below, sequenced in a study of T cells in Graves' hyperthyroidism and ophthalmopathy. There were TCR beta CDR3 regions amplified from RNA transcripts. The HTBI primer set was used in a first-round RT-PCR of the TCR CDR3. TCRdb re-derived calls from the multiplex PCR reads in MiXCR, one entry per CDR3 protein. Among around 520,000 distinct CDR3 sequences listed, roughly 24% were seen once. Sequenced sample: blood. The receptors come from a woman under 40 with Graves' ophthalmopathy.

The chain uses TRBV19 and TRBJ2-2; 10 bases fit TRBD2. This CDR3 is 15 amino acids long. V shed 6 bases and J 6 bases; nucleotides not matched to a gene: 7. Germline loops: CDR1 LNHDA, CDR2 SQIVND (reference sequence). CDR3 loop: CASSASGRASGELFF. For the CDR3, the DNA is TGTGCCAGTAGCGCAAGCGGGAGGGCCTCCGGGGAGCTGTTTTTT.

This clonotype has a count of ten or more. J is TRBJ1-1 and V is TRBV6-2 or TRBV6-3; D gene ambiguous. The CDR3 spans 16 residues. The germline V and J ends were trimmed by 4 bases and 0 bases, with 15 bases remaining between them. Germline V gives CDR1 MNHEY, CDR2 SVGEGT. DNA of the CDR3: TGTGCCAGCAGTTCAGAAAGGGTGTCAGTGAACACTGAAGCTTTCTTT. The encoded protein is CASSSERVSVNTEAFF.

At least ten counts were recorded for this clonotype. The genes are TRBV12-3 or TRBV12-4 and TRBJ1-1; possible D gene TRBD1, 5 bases. The CDR3 is 14 residues long. V lost 6 bases, J lost 1 base, and 12 bases lay in between. CDR3 protein: CASSYGHQNTEAFF. The CDR3 coding sequence is TGTGCCAGCAGCTACGGACACCAGAACACTGAAGCTTTCTTT.

This clonotype was counted at least ten times. The chain recombines TRBV6-1 with TRBJ2-7; tentatively, D is TRBD2 (5 bases). CDR3 length: 13 residues. Germline loops: CDR1 MNHNS, CDR2 SASEGT. Trimming pared 6 bases from V and 2 bases from J, leaving 11 bases between. CDR3 nucleotide sequence: TGTGCCAGCAGCCGTGAGAGGGCCTACGAGCAGTACTTC. Amino acids: CASSRERAYEQYF.

A few counts support this clonotype. The rearrangement links TRBV5-6 to TRBJ1-3; 7 bases map to TRBD1. Per germline, CDR1 SGHDT and CDR2 YYEEEE. With V trimmed by 4 bases and J by 4 bases, 5 bases remained unmatched. The CDR3 consists of 14 residues. The CDR3 sequence: CASSITGVGNTIYF. The CDR3 DNA reads as TGTGCCAGCAGCATCACAGGGGTCGGAAACACCATATATTTT.

This clonotype was observed at least ten times. CDR3 in amino acids: CASSQEDGLYGYTF. The CDR3 DNA sequence: TGCGCCAGCAGCCAAGAGGACGGGCTCTATGGCTACACCTTC. V and J are TRBV4-1 and TRBJ1-2; unclear D gene. This CDR3 is built from 14 residues. Germline V gene sequence: CDR1 MGHRA, CDR2 YSYEKL. V gave up 0 bases and J gave up 4 bases, with 9 bases separating them.

At least ten counts were recorded for this clonotype. The V gene is TRBV6-5, the J gene TRBJ1-1; D call uncertain. CDR1 is MNHEY and CDR2 is SVGAGI in the germline V gene. Trimming stripped 7 bases from V and 4 bases from J, with 13 bases between. CDR3 size: 13 residues. The CDR3 DNA is TGTGCCAGCATATTTGCTGCGGGCACTGAAGCTTTCTTT. It yields the protein CASIFAAGTEAFF.

This rearrangement joins TRBV15 to TRBJ1-1, with 12 bases aligning to TRBD1. V dropped 3 bases and J dropped 4; count of bases not matched to a gene: 18. CDR1 is LNHNV and CDR2 is YYDKDF in the germline V gene (reference sequence). The CDR3 runs to 20 residues. CDR3 sequence: CATSSPGTGGALVLGTEAFF. The CDR3 DNA sequence: TGTGCCACCAGCAGTCCCGGGACAGGGGGCGCATTGGTGCTTGGCACTGAAGCTTTCTTT.

This clonotype was seen more than once but under ten times. This sequence joins TRBV12-3 or TRBV12-4 and TRBJ1-1; D is ambiguous. The V and J ends lost 1 base and 4 bases respectively, with 13 bases between them. This CDR3 is built from 15 residues. CDR3 coding DNA: TGTGCCAGCAGTTTAGAGGCCGGTTCCGGCACTGAAGCTTTCTTT. Its translation is CASSLEAGSGTEAFF.

V usage is TRBV12-3 or TRBV12-4 and J usage is TRBJ2-7; D is undetermined. Deletions cut 3 bases from V and 3 bases from J, with 15 bases between. This CDR3 region has 15 residues. The CDR3 region is CASSLISWSLYEQYF. The CDR3 DNA reads TGTGCCAGCAGTTTGATTTCGTGGTCCCTCTACGAGCAGTACTTC.

This clonotype was observed at least ten times. The CDR3 sequence: CSARQGAVGGELFF. For the CDR3, the DNA is TGCAGTGCTAGACAGGGGGCAGTGGGCGGGGAGCTGTTTTTT. The genes are TRBV20-1 and TRBJ2-2; 8 bases are a match to TRBD1. CDR3 size: 14 residues. In germline, CDR1 is DFQATT, CDR2 SNEGSKA (reference sequence). The J segment lost 7 bases and the V segment lost 2 bases, leaving 6 bases of the junction unmatched.

At least ten counts were recorded for this clonotype. V and J are TRBV5-1 and TRBJ2-7; D uncertain. The CDR3 is made up of 14 amino acids. V shed 0 bases and J shed 5 bases, with 12 bases lying between them. Germline CDR1 SGHRS, CDR2 YFSETQ. CDR3 nucleotide sequence: TGCGCCAGCAGCTTGGCCGGGCTTCGGGACGAGCAGTACTTC. Protein sequence: CASSLAGLRDEQYF.

In the case of this clonotype: Since a much larger clone is just one base distant, this may be a read error. The genes are TRBV5-1 and TRBJ2-5; no definite D call. Germline CDR1 is SGHRS and CDR2 is YFSETQ. CDR3 length equals 14 residues. The CDR3 is CVSSLDPGSETQYF. The CDR3 DNA follows: TGCGTCAGCAGCTTGGATCCAGGTTCGGAGACCCAGTACTTC. Looking up the rest from reference TRBV5-1 and TRBJ2-5 gives the full variable domain: KAGVTQTPRYLIKTRGQQVTLSCSPISGHRSVSWYQQTPGQGLQFLFEYFSETQRNKGNFPGRFSGRQFSNSRSEMNVSTLELGDSALYLCVSSLDPGSETQYFGPGTRLLVL.